This TCR beta chain was obtained from a study of T cell repertoires in cytomegalovirus infection. From the reads, TCRdb called clonotypes with MiXCR, one entry per CDR3 protein. Among approximately 190,000 distinct CDR3 sequences listed, 28% were seen once. Ten or more counts support this clonotype. The V gene's germline CDR1 is MNHEY and CDR2 SVGEGT. Deletions cut 2 bases from V and 0 bases from J, with 17 bases between. This CDR3 region has 17 residues. The TCR was taken from a human donor in good health (CMV status not recorded). Some clones in this sample may be carry-over from other donors' samples. The V gene is TRBV6-2 or TRBV6-3, the J gene TRBJ2-7, with D maybe TRBD1 (6 bases). The sequenced sample consisted of PBMCs. The CDR3 region has the DNA TGTGCCAGCAGTTACCCTTTAAGACCGGGACACTCCTACGAGCAGTACTTC. The encoded protein is CASSYPLRPGHSYEQYF.